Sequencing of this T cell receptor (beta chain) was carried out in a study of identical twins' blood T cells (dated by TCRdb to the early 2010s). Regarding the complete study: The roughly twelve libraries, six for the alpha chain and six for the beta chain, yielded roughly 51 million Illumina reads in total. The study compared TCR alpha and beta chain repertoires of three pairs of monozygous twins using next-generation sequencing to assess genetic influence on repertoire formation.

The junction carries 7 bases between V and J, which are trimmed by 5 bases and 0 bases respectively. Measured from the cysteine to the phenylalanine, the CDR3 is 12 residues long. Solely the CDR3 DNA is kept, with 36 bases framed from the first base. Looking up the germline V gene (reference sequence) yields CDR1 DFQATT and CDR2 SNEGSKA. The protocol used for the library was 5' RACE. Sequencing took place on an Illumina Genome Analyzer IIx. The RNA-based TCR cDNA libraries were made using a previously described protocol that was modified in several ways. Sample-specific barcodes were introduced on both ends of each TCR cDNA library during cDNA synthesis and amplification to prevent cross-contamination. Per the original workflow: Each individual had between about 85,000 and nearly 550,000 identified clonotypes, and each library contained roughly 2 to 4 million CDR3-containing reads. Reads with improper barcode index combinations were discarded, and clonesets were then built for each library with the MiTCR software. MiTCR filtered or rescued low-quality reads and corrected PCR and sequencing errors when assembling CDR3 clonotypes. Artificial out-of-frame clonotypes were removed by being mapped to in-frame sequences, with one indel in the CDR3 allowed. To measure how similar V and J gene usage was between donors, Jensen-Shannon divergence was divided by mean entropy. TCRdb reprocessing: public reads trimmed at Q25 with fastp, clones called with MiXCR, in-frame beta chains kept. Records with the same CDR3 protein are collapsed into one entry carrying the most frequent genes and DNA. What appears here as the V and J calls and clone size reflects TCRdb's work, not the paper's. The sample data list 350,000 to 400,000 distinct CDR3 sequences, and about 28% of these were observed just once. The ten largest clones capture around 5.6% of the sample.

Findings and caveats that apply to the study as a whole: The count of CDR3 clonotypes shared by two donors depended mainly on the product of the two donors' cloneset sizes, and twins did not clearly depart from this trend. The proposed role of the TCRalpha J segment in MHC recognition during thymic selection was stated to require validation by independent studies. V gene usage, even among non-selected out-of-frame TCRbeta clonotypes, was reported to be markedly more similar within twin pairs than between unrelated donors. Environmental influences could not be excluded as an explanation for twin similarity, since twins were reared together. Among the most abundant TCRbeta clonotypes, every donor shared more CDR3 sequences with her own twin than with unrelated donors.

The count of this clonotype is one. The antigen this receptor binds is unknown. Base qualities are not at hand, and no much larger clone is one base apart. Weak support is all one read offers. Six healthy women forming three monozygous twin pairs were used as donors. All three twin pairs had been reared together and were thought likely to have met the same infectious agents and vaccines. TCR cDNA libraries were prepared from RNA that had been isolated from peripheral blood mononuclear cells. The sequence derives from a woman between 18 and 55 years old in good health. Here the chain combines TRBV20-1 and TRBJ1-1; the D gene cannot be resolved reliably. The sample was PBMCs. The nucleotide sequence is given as TGCAGTGCTCAGAGCATGAACACTGAAGCTTTCTTT. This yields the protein CSAQSMNTEAFF.